This T cell receptor (beta chain) is drawn from a study of T cell responses to AZD1222 COVID-19 vaccine. Broader study findings: Baseline serology detected seropositivity in only six or seven AZD1222 recipients. Rises in breadth and depth of Spike-specific TCRs came after two AZD1222 doses.

The germline CDR1 and CDR2 sequences are SNHLY and FYNNEI. The CDR3 has 14 residues. V gave up 10 bases and J gave up 0 bases, with 13 bases separating them. For this clone: Its specificity is unknown.

TCRdb's copy holds only in-frame clones and misses some; the assay was immunoSEQ multiplex PCR. The sample consists of around 180,000 clones, 85% to 90% of them appearing once. The V and J genes are TRBV2 and TRBJ1-5; D is uncertain. The starting material was peripheral blood, obtained on day 0 of AZD1222 vaccination. This receptor was identified in an adult in good health. Here the CDR3 DNA reads TGTGCCACCGCGAACTTGGATAGCAATCAGCCCCAGCATTTT. Translating gives CATANLDSNQPQHF. The full variable domain, with the rest looked up from reference TRBV2 and TRBJ1-5, is EPEVTQTPSHQVTQMGQEVILRCVPISNHLYFYWYRQILGQKVEFLVSFYNNEISEKSEIFDDQFSVERPDGSNFTLKIRSTKLEDSAMYFCATANLDSNQPQHFGDGTRLSIL.